This TCR beta chain was captured by sequencing in a study of vaccination and CD4 T cells after COVID-19. As for this clonotype: Its antigen is not known.

The Oncomine TCR Beta short-read assay was applied to DNA of cultured CD4+ T cells. TCRdb called the PCR reads again in MiXCR, with one record for every CDR3 protein. The sample holds 8,000 to 10,000 distinct CDR3 sequences, about 65% seen once. Treatment reported: approximately 11-day PBMC culture with coronavirus spike peptide pools or control peptides (ViraFEST assay). Trimming took 2 bases from V and 5 from J, leaving 13 bases between them. Germline V gene data show CDR1 as ENHRY and CDR2 as SYGVKD. The CDR3 runs 14 residues. This receptor was obtained from a human donor who had recovered from COVID-19. The chain links TRBV10-3 to TRBJ2-7, with D possibly being TRBD1 or TRBD2 (6 bases each). Material: CD4+ T cells from blood, cultured in vitro. DNA for the CDR3: TGTGCCATCAGTGAGCAGGGGCCGGGAGACGAGCAGTACTTC. Translating gives CAISEQGPGDEQYF.